The 13 T cell receptor beta chains given below trace back to one sample, sequenced in a study of blood T cell repertoires in COVID-19. Repertoires were generated with immunoSEQ multiplex PCR, while TCRdb's copy carries only in-frame clones and drops some. The table records fewer than 250,000 clones, approximately 81% of them present only once. The sequencing input was peripheral blood. The receptor set was obtained from a man aged 35 to 55 with acute or convalescent COVID-19.

This clone was seen a few times. This chain links TRBV19 with TRBJ2-7; D gene ambiguous. This CDR3 contains 12 residues. In germline, CDR1 is LNHDA, CDR2 SQIVND (reference sequence). V lost 5 bases and J lost 3, with 8 bases in between. The CDR3 DNA reads TGTGCCAGTAGTTCGTCAGTCTACGAGCAGTACTTC. Translated: CASSSSVYEQYF. Using reference TRBV19 and TRBJ2-7 for the parts outside the CDR3, the full variable domain is DGGITQSPKYLFRKEGQNVTLSCEQNLNHDAMYWYRQDPGQGLRLIYYSQIVNDFQKGDIAEGYSVSREKKESFPLTVTSAQKNPTAFYLCASSSSVYEQYFGPGTRLTVT.

This clone was detected only a few times. The chain couples TRBV29-1 to TRBJ2-3; D is possibly TRBD2 (5 bases). This CDR3 is 15 amino acids long. Trimming removed 3 bases from V and 0 bases from J, with 13 bases in between. CDR1 and CDR2 from the germline V gene are SQVTM and ANQGSEA. CDR3 in DNA: TGCAGCGTTGAGATTGGCGGGCGCAGCACAGATACGCAGTATTTT. Translating it yields CSVEIGGRSTDTQYF.

The chain links TRBV7-2 to TRBJ2-7; D is perhaps TRBD2 (6 bases). Trimming took off 8 bases at V and 1 base at J, with 15 bases between the two ends. Looked up from germline, CDR1 is SGHTA and CDR2 is FQGNSA. The CDR3 spans 14 residues. The CDR3 DNA sequence: TGTGCCAGCGTCTCCGGGCGGGGTTCCTACGAGCAGTACTTC. Translating it yields CASVSGRGSYEQYF.

The chain uses TRBV7-2 and TRBJ2-5; 13 positions agree with TRBD2. CDR1 is SGHTA and CDR2 is FQGNSA in the germline V gene. Germline trimming cut 8 bases from V and 6 bases from J; bases unmatched to any gene: 9. There are 15 residues in the CDR3. The DNA for the CDR3 is TGTGCCAGCGGCGGGGGGACTAGCGGGACAAAGACCCAGTACTTC. Protein product: CASGGGTSGTKTQYF.

This chain joins TRBV2 and TRBJ1-2; D remains ambiguous. The germline gives CDR1 SNHLY, CDR2 FYNNEI. The ends were cut back, 1 base at V and 8 bases at J, with 20 bases in the middle. The CDR3 has 16 amino acids. This CDR3 is CASSEVSGGDPQGYTF. The CDR3 region has the DNA TGTGCCAGCAGTGAAGTTAGTGGCGGCGACCCCCAAGGCTACACCTTC. Full variable domain (outside the CDR3, taken from reference TRBV2 and TRBJ1-2): EPEVTQTPSHQVTQMGQEVILRCVPISNHLYFYWYRQILGQKVEFLVSFYNNEISEKSEIFDDQFSVERPDGSNFTLKIRSTKLEDSAMYFCASSEVSGGDPQGYTFGSGTRLTVV.

The rearrangement joins TRBV27 to TRBJ2-7; 9 bases map to TRBD2. CDR3 length: 15 amino acids. J lost 7 bases, V lost 6 bases, and 13 bases had no gene match. Germline CDR1 is MNHEY and CDR2 is SMNVEV (reference sequence). The chain's CDR3 is CASRRISGGMREQYF. Here the CDR3 DNA reads TGTGCCAGCAGGAGAATTAGCGGGGGAATGAGGGAGCAGTACTTC.

The chain uses TRBV4-1 and TRBJ1-2; D is ambiguous. Trimming removed 0 bases at V and 3 bases at J, with 11 bases between. From germline, CDR1 is MGHRA and CDR2 YSYEKL. This CDR3 region has 15 residues. CDR3 residues: CASSQDSTTYYGYTF. CDR3 nucleotides: TGCGCCAGCAGCCAAGATTCCACCACATACTATGGCTACACCTTC.

The rearrangement uses TRBV7-2 and TRBJ2-2; 11 nucleotides agree with TRBD2. Trimming at V came to 2 bases and at J to 5 bases, leaving 4 bases not matched to a gene. Germline V gene lookup returns CDR1 SGHTA and CDR2 FQGNSA. This CDR3 has 16 residues. The CDR3 DNA sequence: TGTGCCAGCAGCTTAACTAGCGGGGGTTTTACCGGGGAGCTGTTTTTT. It translates to CASSLTSGGFTGELFF.

On this clone itself: The junction does not match germline at one end; this may be a read error. The chain couples TRBV6-2 or TRBV6-3 to TRBJ2-2; 12 nucleotides line up with TRBD2. The CDR3 covers 18 residues. Germline V lookup: CDR1 MNHEY, CDR2 SVGEGT. For the CDR3, the DNA is TGTGCCAGCAGCTACTCGCCCCTAGCGGGGGGGCGAAACGGGGAGCTGTTTTTT. Translated: CASSYSPLAGGRNGELFF.

This clone has more than one count but fewer than ten. The CDR3 protein is CASSPLPGQQNTEAFF. DNA for the CDR3: TGTGCCAGCTCACCCCTACCGGGACAGCAGAACACTGAAGCTTTCTTT. This chain connects TRBV18 to TRBJ1-1; 7 bases match TRBD1. V shed 3 bases and J 1 base; nucleotides not matched to a gene: 8. The germline CDR1 and CDR2 sequences are KGHSH and LQKENI. The CDR3 has 16 residues.

The chain links TRBV19 to TRBJ1-2; D call uncertain. Germline assignment: CDR1 LNHDA and CDR2 SQIVND (reference sequence). Trimming removed 1 base from V and 4 bases from J, with 13 bases in between. The CDR3 is 15 amino acids. The CDR3 loop reads CASSIGGPGGYGYTF. The CDR3 DNA is TGTGCCAGTAGTATAGGAGGGCCTGGTGGCTATGGCTACACCTTC.

V and J are TRBV28 and TRBJ2-1; no clear D. Per the germline V gene, CDR1 is MDHEN and CDR2 is SYDVKM. Trimming pared 6 bases from V and 6 bases from J, leaving 3 bases between. The CDR3 extends over 10 amino acids. CDR3 sequence: CASRANEQFF. CDR3 DNA: TGTGCCAGCAGGGCCAATGAGCAGTTCTTC.

The CDR3 region has the DNA TGTGCCAGCAGCCAAGAATGGGGACTAGCGGCCTCAGGCTCCTACAATGAGCAGTTCTTC. As protein: CASSQEWGLAASGSYNEQFF. J is TRBJ2-1 and V is TRBV4-2, with 11 nucleotides matching TRBD2. The J segment lost 0 bases and the V segment lost 0 bases, leaving 10 bases of the junction unmatched. Germline CDR1 LGHNA, CDR2 YNFKEQ. CDR3 length: 20 residues.